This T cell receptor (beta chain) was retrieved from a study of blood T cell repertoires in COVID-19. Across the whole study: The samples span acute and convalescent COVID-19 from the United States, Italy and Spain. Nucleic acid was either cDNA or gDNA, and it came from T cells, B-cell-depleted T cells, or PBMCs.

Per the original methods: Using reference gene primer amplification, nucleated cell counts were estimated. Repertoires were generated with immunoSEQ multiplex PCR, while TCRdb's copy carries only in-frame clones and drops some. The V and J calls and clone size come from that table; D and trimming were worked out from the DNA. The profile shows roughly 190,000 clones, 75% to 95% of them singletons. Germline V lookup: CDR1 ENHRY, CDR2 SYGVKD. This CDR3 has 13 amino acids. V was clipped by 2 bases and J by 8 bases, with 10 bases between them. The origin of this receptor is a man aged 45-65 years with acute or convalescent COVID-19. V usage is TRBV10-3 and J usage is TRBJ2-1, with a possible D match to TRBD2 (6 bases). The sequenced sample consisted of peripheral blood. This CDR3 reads CAISERGTDEQFF. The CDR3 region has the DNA TGTGCCATCAGTGAGCGGGGGACGGATGAGCAGTTCTTC.